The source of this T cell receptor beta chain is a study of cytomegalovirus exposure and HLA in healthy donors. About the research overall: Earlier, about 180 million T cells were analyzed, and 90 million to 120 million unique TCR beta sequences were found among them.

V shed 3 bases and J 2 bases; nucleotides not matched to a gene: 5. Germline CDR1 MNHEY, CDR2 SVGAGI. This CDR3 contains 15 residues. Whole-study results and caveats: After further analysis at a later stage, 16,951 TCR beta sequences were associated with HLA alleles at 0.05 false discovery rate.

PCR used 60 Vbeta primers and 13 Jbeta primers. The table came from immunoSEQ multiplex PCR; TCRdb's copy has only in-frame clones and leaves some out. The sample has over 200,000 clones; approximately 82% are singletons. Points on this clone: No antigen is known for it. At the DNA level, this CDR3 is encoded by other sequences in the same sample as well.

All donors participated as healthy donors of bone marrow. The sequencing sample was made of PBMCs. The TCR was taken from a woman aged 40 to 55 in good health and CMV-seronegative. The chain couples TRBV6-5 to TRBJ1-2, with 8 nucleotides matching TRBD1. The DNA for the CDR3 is TGTGCCAGCAGTTATTCCGGACAGGGCAACTATGGCTACACCTTC. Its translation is CASSYSGQGNYGYTF.